The next 11 T cell receptor beta chains were all read from a single sample in a study of OX40 agonist ivuxolimab in advanced cancers. Assay: immunoSEQ multiplex PCR; the TCRdb copy retains only in-frame clones and omits some. The sample includes tens of thousands of clones, 75% to 90% of them seen just once. This specimen consisted of CD4+ or CD8+ T cells sorted from blood, obtained in a trial of the OX40 agonist ivuxolimab. These receptors were taken from an adult with an advanced solid tumor such as melanoma, head and neck, liver or kidney cancer.

The genes are TRBV20-1 and TRBJ1-3; no clear D gene. The CDR3 loop spans 11 amino acids. Germline CDR1 reads DFQATT; CDR2 reads SNEGSKA (reference sequence). V was pared by 0 bases and J by 6 bases, with 3 bases between. CDR3 amino acids: CSARDANTIYF. In DNA form, the CDR3 reads TGCAGTGCTAGAGACGCAAACACCATATATTTT.

A remark on this clone: The junction departs from germline at one end; a sequencing error may be responsible. The V and J genes are TRBV28 and TRBJ1-4; TRBD1 might be the D (5 bases). The CDR3 contains 12 residues. CDR1 and CDR2 (germline): MDHEN, SYDVKM. This CDR3 reads CAGSSRGEKLFF. DNA for the CDR3: TGTGCCGGCAGTTCCCGGGGCGAAAAACTGTTTTTT.

The chain is built from TRBV29-1 and TRBJ2-7; TRBD2 matches at 7 bases. Germline V gives CDR1 SQVTM, CDR2 ANQGSEA. The CDR3 spans 13 residues. Trimming took 4 bases from V and 6 from J; bases not matched to a gene: 9. As DNA, the CDR3 is TGCAGCGTTGGAAAGAGCGGGGAACCCGAGCAGTACTTC. Its translation: CSVGKSGEPEQYF.

This clone was detected only once. In nucleotides, the CDR3 is TGCGCCAGCAGTGAGTCGACAGGGGGACCAGATACGCAGTATTTT. Protein product: CASSESTGGPDTQYF. The gene calls are TRBV10-1 and TRBJ2-3, with TRBD1 matching over 9 bases. V lost 0 bases to trimming and J lost 4 bases; unmatched junction nucleotides: 2. Germline V gives CDR1 WNHNN, CDR2 SYGVQD (reference sequence). The length of the CDR3 is 15 residues.

This clone was found many times. The chain has TRBV19 and TRBJ1-2; 8 nucleotides align to TRBD1. Germline assignment: CDR1 LNHDA and CDR2 SQIVND (reference sequence). V lost 8 bases to trimming and J lost 8 bases; unmatched junction nucleotides: 7. The CDR3 is made up of 12 amino acids. DNA of the CDR3: TGTGCCAGTGTCGACAGGGGCTGGGGCTACACCTTC. This gives the protein CASVDRGWGYTF. The full variable domain, with the rest looked up from reference TRBV19 and TRBJ1-2, is DGGITQSPKYLFRKEGQNVTLSCEQNLNHDAMYWYRQDPGQGLRLIYYSQIVNDFQKGDIAEGYSVSREKKESFPLTVTSAQKNPTAFYLCASVDRGWGYTFGSGTRLTVV.

The rearrangement uses TRBV7-9 and TRBJ2-3; 8 nucleotides line up with TRBD1. J lost 1 base, V lost 2 bases, and 5 bases had no gene match. Germline V gene data show CDR1 as SEHNR and CDR2 as FQNEAQ (reference sequence). CDR3 length equals 16 residues. In nucleotides, the CDR3 is TGTGCCAGCAGCTTAATGGCAGGGGGCGGCACAGATACGCAGTATTTT. Translated: CASSLMAGGGTDTQYF.

The chain recombines TRBV2 with TRBJ2-5; no clear D gene. The CDR3 is 12 amino acids. Germline lookup yields CDR1 SNHLY and CDR2 FYNNEI. With 8 bases removed from V and 2 bases from J, the gap between germline ends came to 9 bases. The CDR3 loop is CASGQGQETQYF. CDR3 in DNA: TGTGCCAGCGGCCAAGGACAAGAGACCCAGTACTTC.

The chain couples TRBV10-3 to TRBJ2-5, with 7 bases matching TRBD1. J gave up 13 bases and V 0 bases, and 8 bases lay outside the gene matches. Germline loops: CDR1 ENHRY, CDR2 SYGVKD. This CDR3 region has 13 residues. CDR3 bases: TGTGCCATCAGTGAGTCATCGGACAGGCATAGGTACTTC. The encoded protein is CAISESSDRHRYF.

The genes are TRBV29-1 and TRBJ2-1, with a possible D match to TRBD1 (5 bases). Germline-derived CDR1 and CDR2 are SQVTM and ANQGSEA. The CDR3 length is 13 residues. The V end lost 3 bases, the J end lost 8 bases, and 14 bases lay between the germline ends. The chain's CDR3 is CSVDRPGRDEQFF. In nucleotides, the CDR3 is TGCAGCGTTGATAGACCAGGGCGCGATGAGCAGTTCTTC.

The chain employs TRBV19 and TRBJ2-5, with TRBD1 matching over 7 bases. Germline V CDR1 and CDR2: LNHDA, SQIVND (reference sequence). J was trimmed by 5 bases and V by 6 bases; bases with no gene match: 9. The CDR3 length is 14 residues. CDR3 sequence reads: CASRPTGMLETQYF. CDR3 nucleotides: TGTGCCAGTAGACCGACAGGGATGTTGGAGACCCAGTACTTC.

J is TRBJ1-3 and V is TRBV9, with D unclear. CDR1 SGDLS and CDR2 YYNGEE come from the germline V gene. The V end lost 0 bases, the J end lost 9 bases, and 13 bases lay between the germline ends. The CDR3 is 14 residues long. This chain's CDR3 is CASSVDGPRGTIYF. CDR3 DNA sequence: TGTGCCAGCAGCGTAGATGGGCCCCGAGGCACCATATATTTT. Filled out from reference TRBV9 and TRBJ1-3, the complete variable domain reads DSGVTQTPKHLITATGQRVTLRCSPRSGDLSVYWYQQSLDQGLQFLIQYYNGEERAKGNILERFSAQQFPDLHSELNLSSLELGDSALYFCASSVDGPRGTIYFGEGSWLTVV.